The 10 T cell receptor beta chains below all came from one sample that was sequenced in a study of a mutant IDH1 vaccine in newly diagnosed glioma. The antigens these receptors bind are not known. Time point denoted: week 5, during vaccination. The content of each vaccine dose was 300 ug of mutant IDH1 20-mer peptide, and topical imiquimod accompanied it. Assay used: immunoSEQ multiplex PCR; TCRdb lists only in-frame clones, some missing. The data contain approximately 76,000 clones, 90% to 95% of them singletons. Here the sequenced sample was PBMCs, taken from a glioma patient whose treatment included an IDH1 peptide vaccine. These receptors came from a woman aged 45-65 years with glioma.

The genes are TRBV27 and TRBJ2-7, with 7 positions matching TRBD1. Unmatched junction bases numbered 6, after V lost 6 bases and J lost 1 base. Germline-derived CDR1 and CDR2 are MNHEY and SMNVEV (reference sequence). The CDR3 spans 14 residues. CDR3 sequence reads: CASRVPGQSYEQYF. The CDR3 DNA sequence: TGTGCCAGCAGAGTGCCGGGACAGTCCTACGAGCAGTACTTC.

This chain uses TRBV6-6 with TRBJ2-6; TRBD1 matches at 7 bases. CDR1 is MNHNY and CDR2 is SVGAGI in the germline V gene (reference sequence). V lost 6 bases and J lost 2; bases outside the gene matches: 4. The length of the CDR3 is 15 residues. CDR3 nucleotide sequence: TGTGCCAGCAGCGACACAGGGGCTGGGGCCAACGTCCTGACTTTC. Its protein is CASSDTGAGANVLTF.

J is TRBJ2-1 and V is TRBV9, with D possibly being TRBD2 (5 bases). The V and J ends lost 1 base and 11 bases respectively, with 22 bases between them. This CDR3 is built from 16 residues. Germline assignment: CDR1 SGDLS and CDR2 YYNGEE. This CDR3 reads CASSVLDSTSAKKQFF. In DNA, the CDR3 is TGTGCCAGCAGCGTATTGGACTCCACCTCCGCTAAAAAGCAGTTCTTC.

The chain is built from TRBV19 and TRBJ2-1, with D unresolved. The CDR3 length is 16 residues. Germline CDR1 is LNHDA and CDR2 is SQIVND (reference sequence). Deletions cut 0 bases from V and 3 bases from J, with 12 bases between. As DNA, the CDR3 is TGTGCCAGTAGTATAGAGGCTAGTTCAAACTACAATGAGCAGTTCTTC. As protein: CASSIEASSNYNEQFF.

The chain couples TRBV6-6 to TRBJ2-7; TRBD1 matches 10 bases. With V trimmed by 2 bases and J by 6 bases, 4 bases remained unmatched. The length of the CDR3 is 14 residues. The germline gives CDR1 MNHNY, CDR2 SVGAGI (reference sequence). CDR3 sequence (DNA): TGTGCCAGCAGTTACGACAGGGGGCGGATCGAGCAGTACTTC. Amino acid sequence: CASSYDRGRIEQYF.

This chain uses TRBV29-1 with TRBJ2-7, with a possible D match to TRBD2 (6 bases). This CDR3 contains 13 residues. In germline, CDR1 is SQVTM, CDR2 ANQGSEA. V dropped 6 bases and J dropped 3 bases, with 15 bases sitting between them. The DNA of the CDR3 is TGCAGCGTCCAGCCTCGGCGGGACTACGAGCAGTACTTC. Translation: CSVQPRRDYEQYF.

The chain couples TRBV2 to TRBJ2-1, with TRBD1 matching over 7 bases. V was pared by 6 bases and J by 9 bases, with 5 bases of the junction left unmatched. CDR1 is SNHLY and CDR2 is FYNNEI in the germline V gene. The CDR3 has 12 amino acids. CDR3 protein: CASSLGQIEQFF. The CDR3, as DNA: TGTGCCAGCAGCCTGGGACAGATTGAGCAGTTCTTC.

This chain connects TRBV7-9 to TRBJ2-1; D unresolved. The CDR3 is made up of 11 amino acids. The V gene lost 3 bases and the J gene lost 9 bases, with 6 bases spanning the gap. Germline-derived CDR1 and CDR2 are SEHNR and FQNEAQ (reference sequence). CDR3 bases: TGTGCCAGCAGCTTGGGTGGTGAGCAGTTCTTC. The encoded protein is CASSLGGEQFF.

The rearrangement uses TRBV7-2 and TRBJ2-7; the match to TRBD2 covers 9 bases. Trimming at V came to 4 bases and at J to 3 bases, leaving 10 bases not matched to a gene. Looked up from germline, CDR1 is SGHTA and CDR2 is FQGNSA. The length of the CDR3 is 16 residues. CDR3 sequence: CASSSAGGEENYEQYF. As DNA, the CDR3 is TGTGCCAGCAGCTCTGCGGGGGGGGAGGAGAACTACGAGCAGTACTTC. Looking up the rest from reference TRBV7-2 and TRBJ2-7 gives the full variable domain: GAGVSQSPSNKVTEKGKDVELRCDPISGHTALYWYRQSLGQGLEFLIYFQGNSAPDKSGLPSDRFSAERTGGSVSTLTIQRTQQEDSAVYLCASSSAGGEENYEQYFGPGTRLTVT.

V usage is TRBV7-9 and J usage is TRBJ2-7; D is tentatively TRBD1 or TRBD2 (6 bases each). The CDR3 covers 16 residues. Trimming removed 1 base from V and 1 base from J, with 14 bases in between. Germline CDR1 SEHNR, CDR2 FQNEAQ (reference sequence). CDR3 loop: CASSLGRGRVSYEQYF. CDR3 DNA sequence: TGTGCCAGCAGCTTAGGTCGGGGGCGCGTATCCTACGAGCAGTACTTC. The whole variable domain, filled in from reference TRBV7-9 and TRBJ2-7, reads DTGVSQNPRHKITKRGQNVTFRCDPISEHNRLYWYRQTLGQGPEFLTYFQNEAQLEKSRLLSDRFSAERPKGSFSTLEIQRTEQGDSAMYLCASSLGRGRVSYEQYFGPGTRLTVT.